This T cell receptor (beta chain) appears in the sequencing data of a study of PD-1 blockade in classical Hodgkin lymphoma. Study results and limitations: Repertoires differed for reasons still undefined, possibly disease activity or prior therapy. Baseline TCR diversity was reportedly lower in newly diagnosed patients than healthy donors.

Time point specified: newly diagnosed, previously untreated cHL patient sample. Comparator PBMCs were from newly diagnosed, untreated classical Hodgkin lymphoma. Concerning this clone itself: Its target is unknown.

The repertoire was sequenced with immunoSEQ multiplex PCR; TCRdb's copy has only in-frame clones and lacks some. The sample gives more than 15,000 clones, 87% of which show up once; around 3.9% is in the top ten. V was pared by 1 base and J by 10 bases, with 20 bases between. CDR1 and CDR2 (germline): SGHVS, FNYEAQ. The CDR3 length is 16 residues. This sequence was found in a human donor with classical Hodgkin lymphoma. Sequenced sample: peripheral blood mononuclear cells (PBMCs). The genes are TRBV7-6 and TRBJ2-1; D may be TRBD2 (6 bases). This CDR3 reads CASSLVGTAGIGEQFF. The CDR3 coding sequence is TGTGCCAGCAGCTTAGTCGGGACTGCTGGGATAGGGGAGCAGTTCTTC. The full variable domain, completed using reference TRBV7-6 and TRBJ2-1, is GAGVSQSPRYKVTKRGQDVALRCDPISGHVSLYWYRQALGQGPEFLTYFNYEAQQDKSGLPNDRFSAERPEGSISTLTIQRTEQRDSAMYRCASSLVGTAGIGEQFFGPGTRLTVL.